These T cell receptor beta chains were read from a single sample in a study of blood T cell repertoires in COVID-19. Sequenced by immunoSEQ multiplex PCR; TCRdb stores in-frame clones only, minus some. The table lists tens of thousands of clones, approximately 88% of them singletons. Specimen: peripheral blood. The receptors stem from a human donor in a cohort sampled during active COVID-19. The CDR3 runs from the conserved cysteine through the conserved F or W. Each record gives: D gene, V gene, J gene, clone size, CDR3 protein, CDR3 DNA. D genes are given only for firm matches. Size values are once, few and many counts, or a class for expanded clones, and some rows have none.

NA	TRBV4-3	TRBJ1-2	NA	CASSQGTSMASGYTF	TGCGCCAGCAGCCAAGGGACAAGTATGGCTTCTGGCTACACCTTC
TRBD1	TRBV2	TRBJ2-2	NA	CASGGQGALTGELFF	TGTGCCAGCGGGGGACAGGGGGCGCTCACCGGGGAGCTGTTTTTT
TRBD1	TRBV5-6	TRBJ1-1	NA	CASSAGQLNTEAFF	TGTGCCAGCAGCGCGGGACAGCTGAACACTGAAGCTTTCTTT
NA	TRBV18	TRBJ2-7	NA	CASSPAGRSYEQYF	TGTGCCAGCTCACCAGCGGGCCGTTCCTACGAGCAGTACTTC
NA	TRBV10-2	TRBJ1-2	NA	CASSGTENYGYTF	TGCGCCAGCAGTGGGACAGAGAACTATGGCTACACCTTC
NA	TRBV19	TRBJ2-3	NA	CARVSPCGTDTQYF	TGTGCCAGGGTGAGTCCGTGCGGCACAGATACGCAGTATTTT
NA	TRBV28	TRBJ2-2	NA	CASSYGQNTGELFF	TGTGCCAGCAGTTATGGACAGAACACCGGGGAGCTGTTTTTT
NA	TRBV11-2	TRBJ2-7	few	CASSFDFGYEQYF	TGTGCCAGCAGCTTCGACTTCGGCTACGAGCAGTACTTC
NA	TRBV9	TRBJ1-3	NA	CASSVEGGSGNTIYF	TGTGCCAGCAGCGTAGAAGGGGGCTCTGGAAACACCATATATTTT
NA	TRBV5-5	TRBJ2-5	NA	CASSWKQGDPVEYF	TGTGCCAGCAGCTGGAAACAGGGAGACCCGGTTGAGTACTTC
TRBD1	TRBV29-1	TRBJ1-1	NA	CSVERGLDTEAFF	TGCAGCGTTGAAAGGGGGCTTGACACTGAAGCTTTCTTT
NA	TRBV19	TRBJ1-5	NA	CASSMLGLRGHQPQHF	TGTGCCAGTAGTATGCTGGGCCTTCGCGGGCACCAGCCCCAGCATTTT
NA	TRBV5-4	TRBJ2-7	NA	CASSPGTEPYEQYF	TGTGCCAGCAGCCCCGGGACTGAACCCTACGAGCAGTACTTC
TRBD2	TRBV4-1	TRBJ2-1	NA	CASSQWEGLPEQFF	TGCGCCAGCAGCCAATGGGAGGGTCTCCCTGAGCAGTTCTTC
TRBD2	TRBV29-1	TRBJ2-1	NA	CSVGKGLARPGFGNEQFF	TGCAGCGTTGGGAAGGGACTAGCGAGACCAGGGTTCGGCAATGAGCAGTTCTTC
TRBD2	TRBV7-2	TRBJ2-1	NA	CASSPPGGFKYNEQFF	TGTGCCAGCAGCCCACCGGGGGGTTTTAAATACAATGAGCAGTTCTTC
TRBD2	TRBV10-3	TRBJ2-4	NA	CAISENWGGSKNIQYF	TGTGCCATCAGTGAAAATTGGGGAGGGTCCAAAAACATTCAGTACTTC
TRBD2	TRBV7-2	TRBJ2-7	NA	CASSLTSGIPSYEQYF	TGTGCCAGCAGCTTGACTAGCGGGATCCCCTCCTACGAGCAGTACTTC
TRBD2	TRBV6-4	TRBJ2-1	few	CASSDSSGGANEQFF	TGTGCCAGCAGTGACTCGAGCGGGGGGGCCAATGAGCAGTTCTTC
NA	TRBV3-1/TRBV3-2	TRBJ1-2	NA	CASSQSGRVRSYTF	TGTGCCAGCAGCCAAAGTGGGAGGGTAAGGAGCTACACCTTC
NA	TRBV21-1	TRBJ2-5	NA	CASSNRDRQYQETQYF	TGTGCCAGCAGCAACCGGGACAGACAGTACCAAGAGACCCAGTACTTC
NA	TRBV27	TRBJ1-6	NA	CASSPGVYGTYNSPLHF	TGTGCCAGCAGTCCGGGGGTGTACGGGACCTATAATTCACCCCTCCACTTT
NA	TRBV5-4	TRBJ1-5	NA	CASSLDPTGNQPQHF	TGTGCCAGCAGCTTAGATCCTACGGGGAATCAGCCCCAGCATTTT
NA	TRBV12-1	TRBJ1-6	NA	CASSVQGNSPLHF	TGTGCCAGCAGCGTACAGGGAAATTCACCCCTCCACTTT
TRBD1	TRBV19	TRBJ1-1	once	CASKLGTGGGTEAFF	TGTGCCAGTAAACTAGGGACAGGGGGTGGAACTGAAGCTTTCTTT
NA	TRBV9	TRBJ2-3	NA	CASSVAVYTDTQYF	TGTGCCAGCAGCGTAGCGGTTTATACAGATACGCAGTATTTT
TRBD1	TRBV19	TRBJ1-3	NA	CASTGVAGNTIYF	TGTGCCAGCACAGGGGTCGCTGGAAACACCATATATTTT
TRBD1	TRBV19	TRBJ2-4	NA	CASTPSPLDRGNIQYF	TGTGCCAGTACCCCATCACCCCTCGACAGGGGGAACATTCAGTACTTC
TRBD2	TRBV3-1/TRBV3-2	TRBJ2-2	NA	CASSERLAGDTGELFF	TGTGCCAGCAGCGAACGACTAGCGGGAGACACCGGGGAGCTGTTTTTT
NA	TRBV3-1/TRBV3-2	TRBJ2-7	NA	CASSQGNRAHEQYF	TGTGCCAGCAGCCAAGGAAACAGGGCCCACGAGCAGTACTTC
TRBD1	TRBV7-6	TRBJ1-3	NA	CASSLNPTGAGNTIYF	TGTGCCAGCAGCTTAAACCCAACAGGGGCTGGAAACACCATATATTTT
NA	TRBV15	TRBJ2-2	NA	CATSRDVGQNTGELFF	TGTGCCACCAGCAGAGATGTGGGACAAAACACCGGGGAGCTGTTTTTT
NA	TRBV29-1	TRBJ1-1	NA	CSSRSAGQASEAFF	TGCAGTTCTAGGTCGGCGGGGCAGGCCTCTGAAGCTTTCTTT
NA	TRBV5-1	TRBJ2-3	NA	CASSLEDGSTDTQYF	TGCGCCAGCAGCTTGGAGGACGGGAGTACAGATACGCAGTATTTT
NA	TRBV20-1	TRBJ1-1	few	CSASELEQGKAFF	TGCAGTGCTAGTGAATTAGAGCAGGGGAAAGCTTTCTTT
TRBD1	TRBV28	TRBJ1-2	once	CASSQGALYGYTF	TGTGCCAGCAGCCAGGGGGCGTTATATGGCTACACCTTC
TRBD2	TRBV6-1	TRBJ2-2	NA	CASSVSLAANIAGELFF	TGTGCCAGCAGTGTCTCACTAGCGGCGAATATTGCCGGGGAGCTGTTTTTT
TRBD2	TRBV11-2	TRBJ2-5	NA	CASRPAGGRETQYF	TGTGCCAGCCGCCCGGCGGGGGGCCGAGAGACCCAGTACTTC
TRBD1	TRBV29-1	TRBJ1-6	NA	CSASDRELGSPLHF	TGCAGCGCTTCTGACAGGGAACTAGGGTCACCCCTCCACTTT
TRBD2	TRBV7-6	TRBJ2-1	NA	CASSFLPAGGGRDEQFF	TGTGCCAGCAGCTTCCTGCCCGCTGGCGGGGGGAGGGATGAGCAGTTCTTC
TRBD2	TRBV27	TRBJ2-1	NA	CASSLSIRGLAFYEQFF	TGTGCCAGCAGTTTATCGATAAGGGGACTAGCTTTTTATGAGCAGTTCTTC
NA	TRBV5-4	TRBJ2-7	NA	CASSYYYEQYF	TGTGCCAGCAGCTACTACTACGAGCAGTACTTC
NA	TRBV5-1	TRBJ2-2	NA	CASSLGGPQLDTGELFF	TGCGCCAGCAGCTTGGGTGGTCCACAACTAGACACCGGGGAGCTGTTTTTT
TRBD1	TRBV9	TRBJ2-7	NA	CASSTGQGAYEQYF	TGTGCCAGCAGCACAGGACAGGGGGCCTACGAGCAGTACTTC
NA	TRBV12-3/TRBV12-4	TRBJ1-1	NA	CASTPWGSEAFF	TGTGCCAGCACCCCCTGGGGCAGTGAAGCTTTCTTT
NA	TRBV4-3	TRBJ2-3	NA	CASSQDSQGADTQYF	TGCGCCAGCAGCCAAGATAGCCAGGGCGCAGATACGCAGTATTTT
TRBD1	TRBV28	TRBJ2-5	NA	CASSFGTGETQYF	TGTGCCAGCAGTTTCGGGACAGGGGAGACCCAGTACTTC
NA	TRBV9	TRBJ1-2	NA	CASSVAGFGYTF	TGTGCCAGCAGCGTAGCAGGGTTTGGCTACACCTTC
TRBD2	TRBV7-3	TRBJ2-5	NA	CASSSSGINQETQYF	TGTGCCAGCAGCAGCAGCGGGATTAACCAAGAGACCCAGTACTTC
NA	TRBV28	TRBJ1-3	few	CASSETASGNTIYF	TGTGCCAGCAGTGAGACAGCCTCTGGAAACACCATATATTTT